The text below deals with one TCR beta chain. The sample belongs to a study of blood T cell repertoires in COVID-19. V was shortened by 6 bases and J by 13 bases, with 19 bases between the two germline ends. Germline CDR1 is LNHDA and CDR2 is SQIVND (reference sequence). CDR3 length: 12 amino acids. Assay: immunoSEQ multiplex PCR; the TCRdb copy retains only in-frame clones and omits some. The table shows about 400,000 clones, with roughly 86% occurring only once. The sequenced material came from PBMCs or T cells enriched from blood (not recorded which). This TCR derives from a woman between 40 and 50 years old with acute COVID-19. The chain joins TRBV19 to TRBJ2-7, with D perhaps matching TRBD1 (5 bases). CDR3 region: CASRSESRVQYF. CDR3 nucleotides: TGTGCCAGTAGAAGTGAGTCCAGGGTTCAATACTTC.